The source of this T cell receptor beta chain is a study of cytomegalovirus exposure and HLA in healthy donors. Study results and caveats: Most of the TCR beta V segments (in an earlier analysis) were productive either about 87% or about 30% of the time. In a later analysis, a missense DCLRE1C variant was linked to TCR beta V- and J-gene trimming.

Germline CDR1 and CDR2: SGHRS and YFSETQ. Trimming took 1 base from V and 5 from J; bases not matched to a gene: 15. The length of the CDR3 is 18 residues. On this clone: As yet, its antigen is unknown.

Use of 60 Vbeta and 13 Jbeta primers characterized the PCR. Here immunoSEQ multiplex PCR was the method, and the copy in TCRdb shows in-frame clones only, minus some. The sample has about 170,000 clones, about four fifths seen once; the top ten hold approximately 0.78%. This TCR derives from a woman aged 18-29 years in good health and CMV-seronegative. The specimen was PBMCs. The rearrangement uses TRBV5-1 and TRBJ2-1; 7 bases map to TRBD2. The chain's CDR3 is CASSLSGLGGSGNNEQFF. CDR3 nucleotide sequence: TGCGCCAGCAGCTTGTCGGGGTTGGGGGGGAGTGGGAACAATGAGCAGTTCTTC.